Listed below are T cell receptor beta chains from one sample, sequenced in a study of cytomegalovirus exposure and HLA in healthy donors. The method was immunoSEQ multiplex PCR; TCRdb's version includes in-frame clones alone and lacks a portion of them. The sample contains 100,000 to 150,000 clones, nearly 90% of which appear only once. Sequencing input: PBMCs. The receptors come from a man aged 25 to 40 in good health and CMV-seronegative. The CDR3 runs from the conserved cysteine through the conserved F or W. Size values are once, few and many counts, or a class for expanded clones, and some rows have none.

NA	TRBV4-3	TRBJ2-7	CASSQDRTALSYEQYF
NA	TRBV19	TRBJ2-7	CASSKTGSYEQYF
NA	TRBV4-2	TRBJ2-5	CASSRSGIGGAQETQYF
NA	TRBV11-2	TRBJ2-3	CASSPYTGVTDTQYF
few	TRBV28	TRBJ2-7	CASNTRAHEQYF
NA	TRBV7-8	TRBJ2-7	CASSPSGGAESYEQYF
few	TRBV28	TRBJ2-3	CASSLQGALRQYF
NA	TRBV19	TRBJ1-4	CASSVTATATNEKLFF
NA	TRBV28	TRBJ1-1	CASIGDTEAFF
NA	TRBV6-6	TRBJ2-3	CASTERGTDTQYF
NA	TRBV7-6	TRBJ1-5	CASSLGTGINQPQHF
NA	TRBV27	TRBJ1-4	CASSLSRTVPEGKLFF
NA	TRBV7-9	TRBJ2-2	CASRSGEPVTGELFF
NA	TRBV10-3	TRBJ2-7	CAIKIGQGVYEQYF
few	TRBV11-2	TRBJ2-7	CASSLDPTYEQYF
once	TRBV4-1	TRBJ2-5	CASSQGRQIKRAIQETQYF
NA	TRBV4-3	TRBJ1-1	CASSQDLLLALRSFF